This TCR beta chain was captured by sequencing in a study of cytomegalovirus exposure and HLA in healthy donors. Study findings and constraints: Only CMV serostatus was available as immune exposure information. After further analysis at a later stage, 16,951 TCR beta sequences were associated with HLA alleles at 0.05 false discovery rate. Some TCR beta chains (roughly 160 of them) were listed as cytomegalovirus-associated.

In the PCR, 60 Vbeta and 13 Jbeta primers were used. Measured with immunoSEQ multiplex PCR; TCRdb has only the in-frame clones, and not every one. The sample has under 200,000 clones; over 75% are singletons. About this clone itself: Its antigen is not known.

CDR1 is MNHEY, CDR2 SVGAGI, per germline. The V end lost 0 bases, the J end lost 4 bases, and 12 bases lay between the germline ends. The CDR3 length is 15 residues. The chain recombines TRBV6-5 with TRBJ1-1; D not resolved. Sequencing was carried out using PBMCs. This TCR came from a human donor in good health. CDR3 nucleotide sequence: TGTGCCAGCAGTTACTCTACCCTGGGAGGCACTGAAGCTTTCTTT. This sequence encodes CASSYSTLGGTEAFF.